Presented here are 13 T cell receptor beta chains from one specimen sequenced in a study of regulatory T cells in long-lasting Graves disease. Researchers made TCR beta libraries by using iRepertoire HTBI primers and running Arm-PCR on CDR3 regions. TCRdb fed the multiplex PCR reads into MiXCR, producing one record per CDR3 protein. The sample consists of around 250,000 distinct CDR3 sequences, around 20% of them appearing once. Stated time point: newly diagnosed GD, antithyroid drugs for less than 3 months. The TCR library used RNA extracted from PBMCs. The specimen comprised peripheral blood mononuclear cells (PBMCs), sampled at new diagnosis, from a patient treated with antithyroid drugs. The source is a female donor with Graves disease.

The chain recombines TRBV2 with TRBJ2-1, with 9 bases matching TRBD1. Germline V lookup: CDR1 SNHLY, CDR2 FYNNEI. With V trimmed by 3 bases and J by 6 bases, 6 bases remained unmatched. The length of the CDR3 is 15 residues. CDR3 coding DNA: TGTGCCAGCAGTGACACAGGGGGCGGGTCCAATGAGCAGTTCTTC. Amino acids: CASSDTGGGSNEQFF.

There are many counts of this clonotype. The V call is TRBV20-1, the J call TRBJ2-7; 8 bases line up with TRBD2. Germline V gene lookup returns CDR1 DFQATT and CDR2 SNEGSKA (reference sequence). The CDR3 sequence is 13 residues long. V shed 6 bases, J shed 3 bases, and the junction held 7 bases outside the gene matches. The CDR3 DNA follows: TGCAGTGCAATGAGCGGGAGTTTCTACGAGCAGTACTTC. Translated, it gives CSAMSGSFYEQYF.

This clonotype came up many times. This rearrangement joins TRBV7-9 to TRBJ1-2, with TRBD1 as a possible D gene (5 bases). V was pared by 3 bases and J by 8 bases, with 13 bases between. CDR3 length equals 13 residues. CDR1 SEHNR and CDR2 FQNEAQ come from the germline V gene (reference sequence). The CDR3 region has the DNA TGTGCCAGCAGCTTCACCGGACGGGACGGCTACACCTTC. This codes for CASSFTGRDGYTF.

This clonotype was found many times. The chain recombines TRBV6-2 or TRBV6-3 with TRBJ2-7, with D tentatively TRBD2 (7 bases). V was pared by 3 bases and J by 4 bases, with 25 bases between. The germline CDR1 and CDR2 sequences are MNHEY and SVGEGT. This CDR3 comprises 18 residues. This CDR3 is CASSYKRDIPSSPYEQYF. CDR3 sequence (DNA): TGTGCCAGCAGTTATAAGCGGGACATACCCTCTTCCCCGTACGAGCAGTACTTC.

This clonotype came up many times. The chain recombines TRBV7-9 with TRBJ2-7; 12 nucleotides match TRBD2. In germline, CDR1 is SEHNR, CDR2 FQNEAQ (reference sequence). This CDR3 is built from 17 residues. J was trimmed by 2 bases and V by 5 bases; bases with no gene match: 10. This CDR3 reads CASSPPPRLAGAYEQYF. For the CDR3, the DNA is TGTGCCAGCAGCCCCCCGCCTCGACTAGCGGGGGCCTACGAGCAGTACTTC.

The rearrangement uses TRBV7-8 and TRBJ2-1, with 8 bases lining up with TRBD2. V was clipped by 1 base and J by 11 bases; unmatched bases: 13. The CDR3 totals 16 residues. Germline-derived CDR1 and CDR2 are SGHVS and FQNEAQ. The CDR3 DNA is TGTGCCAGCAGCTTAGGGACTAGCTGGGTACATGGTAAGCAGTTCTTC. This codes for CASSLGTSWVHGKQFF.

A note on this clonotype: This may stem from a read error, because a much larger clone lies one nucleotide away. The rearrangement uses TRBV19 and TRBJ2-7; 12 bases line up with TRBD1. Germline CDR1 and CDR2: LNHDA and SQIVND (reference sequence). Trimming cost V 5 bases and J 7 bases; bases outside gene matches: 6. This CDR3 has 14 residues. In DNA, the CDR3 is TGTGCCAGTAGTGGTGGGACAGGGGGCATTGAGCAGTACTTC. Translating it yields CASSGGTGGIEQYF. Full variable domain (rest looked up from reference TRBV19 and TRBJ2-7): DGGITQSPKYLFRKEGQNVTLSCEQNLNHDAMYWYRQDPGQGLRLIYYSQIVNDFQKGDIAEGYSVSREKKESFPLTVTSAQKNPTAFYLCASSGGTGGIEQYFGPGTRLTVT.

This clonotype was counted only a few times. This chain uses TRBV6-1 with TRBJ2-7; TRBD1 matches 10 bases. Losses at the gene ends were 6 bases for V and 4 bases for J; bases not matched to a gene: 18. Germline CDR1 MNHNS, CDR2 SASEGT. The CDR3 has 18 residues. CDR3 in DNA: TGTGCCAGCAGCCCCAATAATCCGGGACAGGGGAGTTTATACGAGCAGTACTTC. Translating gives CASSPNNPGQGSLYEQYF.

This rearrangement joins TRBV7-9 to TRBJ1-2; no firm D call. Per germline, CDR1 SEHNR and CDR2 FQNEAQ (reference sequence). The CDR3 has 12 residues. V was clipped by 1 base and J by 3 bases, with 3 bases between them. The CDR3 DNA reads TGTGCCAGCAGCTTAGACGACTATGGCTACACCTTC. It translates to CASSLDDYGYTF.

Details on this clonotype: Its ends do not fully match the called genes, so a read error is possible. This chain links TRBV10-3 with TRBJ2-6, with D possibly being TRBD1 (5 bases). Per the germline V gene, CDR1 is ENHRY and CDR2 is SYGVKD. CDR3 size: 16 residues. CDR3 loop: CAIDEGRNSGASVLTF. The DNA of the CDR3 is TGTGCCATCGACGAAGGAAGGAACTCTGGGGCCAGCGTCCTGACTTTC.

This clonotype came up once. V is TRBV11-3 and J is TRBJ2-7, with 10 bases that match TRBD2. V was clipped by 4 bases and J by 3 bases; unmatched bases: 6. The CDR3 has 15 residues. In germline, CDR1 is SGHNT, CDR2 YENEEA. The CDR3 DNA is TGTGCCAGCAGCTGGCCGGGACTAGCGTACTACGAGCAGTACTTC. Translation: CASSWPGLAYYEQYF.

This clonotype was recorded many times. The chain carries TRBV28 and TRBJ1-3; TRBD1 matches 7 bases. The V gene's germline CDR1 is MDHEN and CDR2 SYDVKM. V gave up 7 bases and J gave up 4 bases; unmatched junction bases: 7. This CDR3 has 14 residues. CDR3 loop: CASTETGTGNTIYF. CDR3 nucleotides: TGTGCCAGCACCGAGACAGGGACCGGAAACACCATATATTTT.

This clonotype was seen ten or more times. V usage is TRBV5-1 and J usage is TRBJ2-3, with 9 bases identical to TRBD2. The CDR3 totals 15 residues. The V gene's germline CDR1 is SGHRS and CDR2 YFSETQ. V shed 6 bases and J 6 bases; nucleotides not matched to a gene: 11. CDR3 DNA: TGCGCCAGCAAAGTCCTAGCGGGGACGAGTGATACGCAGTATTTT. It yields the protein CASKVLAGTSDTQYF.